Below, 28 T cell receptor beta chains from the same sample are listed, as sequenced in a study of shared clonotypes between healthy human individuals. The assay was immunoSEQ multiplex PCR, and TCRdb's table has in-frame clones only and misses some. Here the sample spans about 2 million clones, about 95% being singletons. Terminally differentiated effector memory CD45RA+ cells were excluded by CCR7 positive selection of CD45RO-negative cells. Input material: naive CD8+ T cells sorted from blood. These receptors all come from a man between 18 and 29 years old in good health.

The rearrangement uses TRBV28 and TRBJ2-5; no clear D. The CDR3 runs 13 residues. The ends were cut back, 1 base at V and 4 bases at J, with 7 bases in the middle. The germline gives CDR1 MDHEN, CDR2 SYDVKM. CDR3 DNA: TGTGCCAGCAGTTTATTCTCTGGAGAGACCCAGTACTTC. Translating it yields CASSLFSGETQYF.

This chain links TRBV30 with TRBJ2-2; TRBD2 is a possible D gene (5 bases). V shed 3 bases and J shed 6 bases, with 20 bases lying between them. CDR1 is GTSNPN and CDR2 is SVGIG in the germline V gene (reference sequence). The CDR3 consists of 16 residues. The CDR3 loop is CAWSASLGLFAGELFF. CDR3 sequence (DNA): TGTGCCTGGAGCGCCTCACTAGGTCTGTTCGCCGGGGAGCTGTTTTTT.

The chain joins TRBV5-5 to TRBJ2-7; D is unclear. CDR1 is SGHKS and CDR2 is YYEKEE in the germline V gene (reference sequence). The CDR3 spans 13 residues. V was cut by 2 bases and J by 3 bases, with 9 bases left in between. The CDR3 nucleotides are TGTGCCAGCAGCTTCGAGGACCACTACGAGCAGTACTTC. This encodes CASSFEDHYEQYF.

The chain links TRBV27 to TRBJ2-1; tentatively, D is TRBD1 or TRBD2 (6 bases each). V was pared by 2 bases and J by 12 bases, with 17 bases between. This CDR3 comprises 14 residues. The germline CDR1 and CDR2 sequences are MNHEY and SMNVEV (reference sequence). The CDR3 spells CASSLGGPNEGQFF. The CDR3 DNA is TGTGCCAGCAGTTTAGGGGGGCCCAATGAAGGGCAGTTCTTC.

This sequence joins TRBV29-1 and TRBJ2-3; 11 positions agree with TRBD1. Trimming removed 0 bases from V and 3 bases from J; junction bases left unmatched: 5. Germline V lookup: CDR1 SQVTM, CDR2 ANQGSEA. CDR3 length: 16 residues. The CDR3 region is CSVEDYGTGGTDTQYF. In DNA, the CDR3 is TGCAGCGTTGAAGACTACGGGACAGGGGGGACAGATACGCAGTATTTT.

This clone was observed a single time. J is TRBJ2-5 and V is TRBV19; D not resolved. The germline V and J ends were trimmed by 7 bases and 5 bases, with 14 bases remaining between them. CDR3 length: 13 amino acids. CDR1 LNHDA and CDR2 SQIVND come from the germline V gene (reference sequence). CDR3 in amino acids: CASTTFTGETQYF. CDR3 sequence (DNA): TGTGCCAGTACTACGTTCACGGGCGAGACCCAGTACTTC.

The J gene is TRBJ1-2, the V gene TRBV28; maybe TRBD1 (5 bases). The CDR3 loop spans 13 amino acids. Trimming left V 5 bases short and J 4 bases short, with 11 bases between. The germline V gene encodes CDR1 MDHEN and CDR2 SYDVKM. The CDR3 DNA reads TGTGCCAGCAGTCGAGGGGAGGCCTATGGCTACACCTTC. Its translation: CASSRGEAYGYTF.

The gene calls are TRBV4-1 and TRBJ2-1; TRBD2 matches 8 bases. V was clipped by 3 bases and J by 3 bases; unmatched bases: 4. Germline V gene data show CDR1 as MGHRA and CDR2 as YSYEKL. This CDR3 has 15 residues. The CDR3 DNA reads TGCGCCAGCAGCCAGACCGGGGGGGGCTACAATGAGCAGTTCTTC. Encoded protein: CASSQTGGGYNEQFF.

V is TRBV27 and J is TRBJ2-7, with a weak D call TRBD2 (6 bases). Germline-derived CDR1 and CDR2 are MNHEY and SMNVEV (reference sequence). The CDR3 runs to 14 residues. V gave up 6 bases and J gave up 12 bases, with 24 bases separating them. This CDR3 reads CASRPLGGTVEGYF. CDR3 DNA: TGTGCCAGCAGACCACTTGGGGGGACGGTCGAGGGGTACTTC.

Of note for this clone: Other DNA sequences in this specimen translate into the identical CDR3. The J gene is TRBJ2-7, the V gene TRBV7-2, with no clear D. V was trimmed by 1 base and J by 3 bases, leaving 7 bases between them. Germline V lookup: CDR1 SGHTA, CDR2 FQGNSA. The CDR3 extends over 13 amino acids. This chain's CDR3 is CASSLDPGYEQYF. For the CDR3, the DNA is TGTGCCAGCAGCTTAGACCCCGGCTACGAGCAGTACTTC.

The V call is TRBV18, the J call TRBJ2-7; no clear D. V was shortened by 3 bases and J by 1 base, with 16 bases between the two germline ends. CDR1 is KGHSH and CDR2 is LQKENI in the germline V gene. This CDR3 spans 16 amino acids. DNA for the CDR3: TGTGCCAGCTCACCGGAACAGTCGTTCATTTCCTACGAGCAGTACTTC. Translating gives CASSPEQSFISYEQYF.

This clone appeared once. The CDR3 nucleotides are TGTGCCAGCAGCTTAGTGTCCGTAGGGAGCTCCTACGAGCAGTACTTC. This sequence encodes CASSLVSVGSSYEQYF. V gene TRBV7-6 combines with J gene TRBJ2-7, with TRBD2 as a possible D gene (5 bases). The germline CDR1 and CDR2 sequences are SGHVS and FNYEAQ. The length of the CDR3 is 16 residues. V lost 1 base and J lost 0, with 13 bases in between.

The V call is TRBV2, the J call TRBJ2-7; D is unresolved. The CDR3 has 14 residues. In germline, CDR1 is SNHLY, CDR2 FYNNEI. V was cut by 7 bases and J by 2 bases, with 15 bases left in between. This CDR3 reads CASNVWTAPYEQYF. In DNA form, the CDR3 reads TGTGCCAGCAACGTCTGGACGGCTCCCTACGAGCAGTACTTC.

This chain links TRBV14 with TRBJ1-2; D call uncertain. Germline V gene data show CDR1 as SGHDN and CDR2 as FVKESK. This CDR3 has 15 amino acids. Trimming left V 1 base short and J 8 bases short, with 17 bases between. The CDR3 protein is CASSQGKGLARGYTF. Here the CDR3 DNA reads TGTGCCAGCAGCCAAGGAAAGGGTTTAGCTAGAGGCTACACCTTC. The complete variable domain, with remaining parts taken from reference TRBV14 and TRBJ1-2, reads EAGVTQFPSHSVIEKGQTVTLRCDPISGHDNLYWYRRVMGKEIKFLLHFVKESKQDESGMPNNRFLAERTGGTYSTLKVQPAELEDSGVYFCASSQGKGLARGYTFGSGTRLTVV.

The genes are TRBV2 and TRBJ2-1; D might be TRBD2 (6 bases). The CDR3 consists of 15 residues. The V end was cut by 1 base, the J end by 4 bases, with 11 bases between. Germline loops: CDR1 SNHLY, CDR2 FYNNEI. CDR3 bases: TGTGCCAGCAGTGAAGGCGGGCGGGAATACAATGAGCAGTTCTTC. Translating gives CASSEGGREYNEQFF.

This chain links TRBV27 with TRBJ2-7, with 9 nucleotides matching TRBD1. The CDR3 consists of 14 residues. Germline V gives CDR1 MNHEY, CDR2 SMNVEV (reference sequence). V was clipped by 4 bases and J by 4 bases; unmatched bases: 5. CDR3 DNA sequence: TGTGCCAGCAGTTGGGGACAGGGAAAGTACGAGCAGTACTTC. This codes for CASSWGQGKYEQYF.

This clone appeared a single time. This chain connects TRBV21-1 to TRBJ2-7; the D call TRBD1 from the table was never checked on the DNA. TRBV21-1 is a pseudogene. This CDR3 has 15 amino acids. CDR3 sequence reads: CASRNQGKTQHEQYF. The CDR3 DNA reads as TGTGCCAGCAGAAACCAGGGGAAGACTCAACACGAGCAGTACTTC.

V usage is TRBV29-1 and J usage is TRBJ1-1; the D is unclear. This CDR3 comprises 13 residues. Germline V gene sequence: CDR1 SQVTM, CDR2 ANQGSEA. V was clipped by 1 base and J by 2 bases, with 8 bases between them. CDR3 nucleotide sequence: TGCAGCGTTGAAGTGAGCAGTAACACTGAAGCTTTCTTT. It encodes CSVEVSSNTEAFF.

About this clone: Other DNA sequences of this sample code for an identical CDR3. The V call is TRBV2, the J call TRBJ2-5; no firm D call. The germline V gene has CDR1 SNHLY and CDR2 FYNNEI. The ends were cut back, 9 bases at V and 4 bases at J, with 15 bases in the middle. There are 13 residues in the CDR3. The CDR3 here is CASLKGGRETQYF. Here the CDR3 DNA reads TGTGCCAGTTTAAAAGGTGGAAGAGAGACCCAGTACTTC.

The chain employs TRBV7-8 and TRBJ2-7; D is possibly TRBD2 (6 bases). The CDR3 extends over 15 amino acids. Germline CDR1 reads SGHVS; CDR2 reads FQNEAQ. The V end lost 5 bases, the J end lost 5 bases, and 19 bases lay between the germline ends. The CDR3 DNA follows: TGTGCCAGCAGCCCCACGTCGGGAGTTCCCCACGAGCAGTACTTC. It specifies CASSPTSGVPHEQYF.

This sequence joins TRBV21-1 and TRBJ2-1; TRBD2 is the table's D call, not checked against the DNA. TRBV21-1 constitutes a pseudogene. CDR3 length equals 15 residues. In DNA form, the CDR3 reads TGTGCCAGCAGCAAAGCGCGTCTAGCCCACAATGAGCAGTTCTTC. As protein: CASSKARLAHNEQFF.

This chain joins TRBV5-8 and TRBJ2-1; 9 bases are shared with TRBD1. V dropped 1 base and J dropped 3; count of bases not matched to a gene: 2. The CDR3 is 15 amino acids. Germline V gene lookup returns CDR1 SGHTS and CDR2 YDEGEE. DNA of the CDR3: TGTGCCAGCAGCTTGACAGGGGGCAACTACAATGAGCAGTTCTTC. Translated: CASSLTGGNYNEQFF. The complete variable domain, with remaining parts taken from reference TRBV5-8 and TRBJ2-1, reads EAGVTQSPTHLIKTRGQQATLRCSPISGHTSVYWYQQALGLGLQFLLWYDEGEERNRGNFPPRFSGRQFPNYSSELNVNALELEDSALYLCASSLTGGNYNEQFFGPGTRLTVL.

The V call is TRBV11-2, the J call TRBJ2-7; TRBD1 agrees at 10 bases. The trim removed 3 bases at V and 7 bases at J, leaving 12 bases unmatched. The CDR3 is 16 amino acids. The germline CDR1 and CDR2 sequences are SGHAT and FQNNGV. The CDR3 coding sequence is TGTGCCAGCAGCTTCGACCGGGACAGGGGACGGTATGAGCAGTACTTC. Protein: CASSFDRDRGRYEQYF.

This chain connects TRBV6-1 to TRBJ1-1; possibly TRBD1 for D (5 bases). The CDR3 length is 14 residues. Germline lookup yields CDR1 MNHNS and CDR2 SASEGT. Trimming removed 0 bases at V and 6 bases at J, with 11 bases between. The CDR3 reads CASSEAWGIAEAFF. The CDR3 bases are TGTGCCAGCAGTGAAGCTTGGGGGATCGCTGAAGCTTTCTTT.

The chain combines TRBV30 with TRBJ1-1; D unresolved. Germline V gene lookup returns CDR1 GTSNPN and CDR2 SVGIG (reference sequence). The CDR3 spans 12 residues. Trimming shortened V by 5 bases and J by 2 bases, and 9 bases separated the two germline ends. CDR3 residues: CAWGVGNTEAFF. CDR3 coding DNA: TGTGCCTGGGGAGTGGGTAACACTGAAGCTTTCTTT.

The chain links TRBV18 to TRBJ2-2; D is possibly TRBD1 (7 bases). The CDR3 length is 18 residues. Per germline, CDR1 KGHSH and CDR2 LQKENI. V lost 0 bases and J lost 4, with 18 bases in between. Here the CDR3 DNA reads TGTGCCAGCTCACCACCTCGGGGGCAGTGGGACAGCACCGGGGAGCTGTTTTTT. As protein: CASSPPRGQWDSTGELFF.

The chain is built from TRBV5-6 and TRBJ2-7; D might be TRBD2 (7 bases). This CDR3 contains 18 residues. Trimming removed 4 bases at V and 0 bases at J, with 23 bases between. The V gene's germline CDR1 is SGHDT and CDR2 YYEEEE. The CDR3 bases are TGTGCCAGCAGCCCCCGGTCGAGGGGGGGTCCCAGCTCCTACGAGCAGTACTTC. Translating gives CASSPRSRGGPSSYEQYF.

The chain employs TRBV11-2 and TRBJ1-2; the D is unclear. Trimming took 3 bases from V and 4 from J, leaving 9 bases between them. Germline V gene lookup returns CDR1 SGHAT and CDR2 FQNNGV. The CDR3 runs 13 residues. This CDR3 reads CASSLAGFYGYTF. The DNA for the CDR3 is TGTGCCAGCAGCTTGGCGGGCTTCTATGGCTACACCTTC.